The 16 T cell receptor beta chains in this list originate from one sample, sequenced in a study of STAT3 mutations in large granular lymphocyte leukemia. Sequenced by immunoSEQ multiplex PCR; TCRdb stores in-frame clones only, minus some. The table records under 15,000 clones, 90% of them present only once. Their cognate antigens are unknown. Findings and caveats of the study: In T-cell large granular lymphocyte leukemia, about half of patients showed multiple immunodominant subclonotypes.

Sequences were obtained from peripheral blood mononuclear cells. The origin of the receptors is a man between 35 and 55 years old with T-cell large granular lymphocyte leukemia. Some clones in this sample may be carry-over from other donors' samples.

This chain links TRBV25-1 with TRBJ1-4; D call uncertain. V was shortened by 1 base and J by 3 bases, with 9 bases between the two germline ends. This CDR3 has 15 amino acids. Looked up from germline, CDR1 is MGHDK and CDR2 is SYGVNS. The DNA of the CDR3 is TGTGCCAGCAGTGAATCGCCCGGGGCTAATGAAAAACTGTTTTTT. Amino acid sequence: CASSESPGANEKLFF.

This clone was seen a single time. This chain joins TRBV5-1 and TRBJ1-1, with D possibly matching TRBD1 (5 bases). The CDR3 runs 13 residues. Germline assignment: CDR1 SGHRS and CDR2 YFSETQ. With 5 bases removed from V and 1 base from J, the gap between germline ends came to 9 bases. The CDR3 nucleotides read TGCGCCAGCAGTATAGGGGCGAACACTGAAGCTTTCTTT. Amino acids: CASSIGANTEAFF.

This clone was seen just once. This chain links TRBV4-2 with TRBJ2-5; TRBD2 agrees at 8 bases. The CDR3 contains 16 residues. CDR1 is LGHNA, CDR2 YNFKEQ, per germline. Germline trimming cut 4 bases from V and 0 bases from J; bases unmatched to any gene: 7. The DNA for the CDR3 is TGTGCCAGCAGCCCGATCATAGCGGGGTACCAAGAGACCCAGTACTTC. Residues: CASSPIIAGYQETQYF.

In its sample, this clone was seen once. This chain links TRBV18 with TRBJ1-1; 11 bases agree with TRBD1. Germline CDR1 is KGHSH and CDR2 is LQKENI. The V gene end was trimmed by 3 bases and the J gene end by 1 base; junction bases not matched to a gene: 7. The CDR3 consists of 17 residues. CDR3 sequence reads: CASSPRTGGMENTEAFF. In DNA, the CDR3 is TGTGCCAGCTCACCTCGGACAGGGGGCATGGAGAACACTGAAGCTTTCTTT.

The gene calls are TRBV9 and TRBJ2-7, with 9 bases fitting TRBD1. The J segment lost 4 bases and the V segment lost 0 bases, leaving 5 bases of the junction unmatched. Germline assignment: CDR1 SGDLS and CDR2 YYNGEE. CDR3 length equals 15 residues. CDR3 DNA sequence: TGTGCCAGCAGCGTAGGAACAGGGGGCGCATACGAGCAGTACTTC. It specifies CASSVGTGGAYEQYF.

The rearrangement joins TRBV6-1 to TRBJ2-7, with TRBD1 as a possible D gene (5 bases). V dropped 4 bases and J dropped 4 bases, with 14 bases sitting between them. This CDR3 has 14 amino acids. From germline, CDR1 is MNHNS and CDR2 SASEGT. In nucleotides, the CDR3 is TGTGCCAGCAGTGGCAAGGACACTTTATACGAGCAGTACTTC. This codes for CASSGKDTLYEQYF.

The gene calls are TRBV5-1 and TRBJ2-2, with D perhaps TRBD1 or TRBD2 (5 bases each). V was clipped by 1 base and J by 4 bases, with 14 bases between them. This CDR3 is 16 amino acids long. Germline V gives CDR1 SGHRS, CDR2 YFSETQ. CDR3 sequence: CASSLFRDATTGELFF. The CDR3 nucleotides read TGCGCCAGCAGCTTGTTCCGGGACGCAACCACCGGGGAGCTGTTTTTT. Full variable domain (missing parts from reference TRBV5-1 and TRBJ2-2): KAGVTQTPRYLIKTRGQQVTLSCSPISGHRSVSWYQQTPGQGLQFLFEYFSETQRNKGNFPGRFSGRQFSNSRSEMNVSTLELGDSALYLCASSLFRDATTGELFFGEGSRLTVL.

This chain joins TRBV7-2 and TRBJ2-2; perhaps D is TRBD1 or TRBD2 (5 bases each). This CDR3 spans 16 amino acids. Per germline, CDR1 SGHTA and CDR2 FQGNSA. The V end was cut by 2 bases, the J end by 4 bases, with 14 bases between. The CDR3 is CASSLSVGVATGELFF. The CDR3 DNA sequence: TGTGCCAGCAGCTTATCGGTGGGGGTGGCCACCGGGGAGCTGTTTTTT.

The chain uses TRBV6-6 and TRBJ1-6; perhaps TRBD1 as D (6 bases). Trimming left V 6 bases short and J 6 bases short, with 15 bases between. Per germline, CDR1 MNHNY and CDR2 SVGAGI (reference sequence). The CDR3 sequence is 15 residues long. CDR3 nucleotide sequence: TGTGCCAGCAGCCCTATTGGGACATTTAATTCACCCCTCCACTTT. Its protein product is CASSPIGTFNSPLHF.

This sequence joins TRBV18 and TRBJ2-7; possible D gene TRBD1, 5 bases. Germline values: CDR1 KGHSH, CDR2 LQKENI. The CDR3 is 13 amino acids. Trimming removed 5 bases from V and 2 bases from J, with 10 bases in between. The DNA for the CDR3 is TGTGCCAGCTCATCGGCAGGGCCCTACGAGCAGTACTTC. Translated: CASSSAGPYEQYF.

The CDR3 nucleotides are TGTGCCAGCTCATCACGGACGAGGGGCTCCTACAATGAGCAGTTCTTC. It is translated as CASSSRTRGSYNEQFF. V usage is TRBV18 and J usage is TRBJ2-1; D possibly uses TRBD1 or TRBD2 (5 bases each). The CDR3 has 16 amino acids. Trimming removed 5 bases at V and 0 bases at J, with 14 bases between. Germline lookup yields CDR1 KGHSH and CDR2 LQKENI.

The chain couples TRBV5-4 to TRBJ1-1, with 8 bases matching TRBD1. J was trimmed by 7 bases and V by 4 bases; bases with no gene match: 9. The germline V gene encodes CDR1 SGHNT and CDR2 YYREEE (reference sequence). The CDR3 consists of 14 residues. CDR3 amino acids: CASSPPDRANEAFF. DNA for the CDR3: TGTGCCAGCAGCCCCCCGGACAGGGCGAATGAAGCTTTCTTT.

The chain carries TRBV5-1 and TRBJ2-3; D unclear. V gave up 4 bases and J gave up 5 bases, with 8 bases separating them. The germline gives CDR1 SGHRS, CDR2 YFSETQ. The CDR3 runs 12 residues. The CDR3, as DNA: TGCGCCAGCAGCGTTCGAGTAGATACGCAGTATTTT. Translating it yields CASSVRVDTQYF. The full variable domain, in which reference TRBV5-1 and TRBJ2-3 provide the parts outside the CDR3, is KAGVTQTPRYLIKTRGQQVTLSCSPISGHRSVSWYQQTPGQGLQFLFEYFSETQRNKGNFPGRFSGRQFSNSRSEMNVSTLELGDSALYLCASSVRVDTQYFGPGTRLTVL.

The CDR3 protein is CASSASGGPMNTEAFF. Here the CDR3 DNA reads TGTGCCAGCAGCGCCTCGGGGGGACCTATGAACACTGAAGCTTTCTTT. The V and J genes are TRBV7-9 and TRBJ1-1; a weak D match, TRBD1 (5 bases). Germline loops: CDR1 SEHNR, CDR2 FQNEAQ (reference sequence). V lost 5 bases and J lost 0, with 16 bases in between. The CDR3 loop spans 16 amino acids. Full variable domain (missing parts from reference TRBV7-9 and TRBJ1-1): DTGVSQNPRHKITKRGQNVTFRCDPISEHNRLYWYRQTLGQGPEFLTYFQNEAQLEKSRLLSDRFSAERPKGSFSTLEIQRTEQGDSAMYLCASSASGGPMNTEAFFGQGTRLTVV.

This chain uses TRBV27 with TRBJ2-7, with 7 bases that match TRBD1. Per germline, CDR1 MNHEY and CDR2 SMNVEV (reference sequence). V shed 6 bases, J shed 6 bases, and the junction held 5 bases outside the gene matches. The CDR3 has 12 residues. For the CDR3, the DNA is TGTGCCAGCAGGGGACAGAGAAGCGAGCAGTACTTC. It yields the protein CASRGQRSEQYF.

The CDR3 loop reads CASSLVTGRAYEQYF. The CDR3 nucleotides are TGTGCCAGCAGCTTGGTGACAGGGAGGGCCTACGAGCAGTACTTC. The chain joins TRBV5-6 to TRBJ2-7; perhaps D is TRBD1 or TRBD2 (7 bases each). The CDR3 runs to 15 residues. The V end was cut by 0 bases, the J end by 2 bases, with 12 bases between. Germline CDR1 is SGHDT and CDR2 is YYEEEE.